This T cell receptor (beta chain) was sequenced during a study of T cells expressing NK-cell markers. As for the study in general: The study drew TCR beta repertoires from sorted CD3+CD56+NKG2C+, CD3+CD56+NKG2C- and CD3+CD56-NKG2C+ T cells. Study-level points and caveats: Topping the CD3+CD56-NKG2C+ fraction as well were these clonotypes, in a handful of donors.

What made the TCR beta cDNA was 5'RACE template switching with UMIs. Using the 5' RACE reads, TCRdb records one entry per CDR3 protein without DNA. The sample yields about 32,000 distinct CDR3 sequences, of which the top ten take up roughly 60%. Remarks on this clonotype: Its antigen remains unidentified.

This TCR came from a woman aged 18 to 69 in good health. Sequencing was done on a sample of blood T cells: a sorted CD56 or NKG2C T cell subset, CD4+ or CD8+ T cells, or bulk PBMC T cells (not recorded which).

The CDR3: CASKETGGDAGELFF. The chain employs TRBV9 and TRBJ2-2; TCRdb's D call of TRBD1 is untestable without DNA. This CDR3 spans 15 amino acids. The V gene's germline CDR1 is SGDLS and CDR2 YYNGEE. Variable domain in full (rest from reference TRBV9 and TRBJ2-2): DSGVTQTPKHLITATGQRVTLRCSPRSGDLSVYWYQQSLDQGLQFLIQYYNGEERAKGNILERFSAQQFPDLHSELNLSSLELGDSALYFCASKETGGDAGELFFGEGSRLTVL.